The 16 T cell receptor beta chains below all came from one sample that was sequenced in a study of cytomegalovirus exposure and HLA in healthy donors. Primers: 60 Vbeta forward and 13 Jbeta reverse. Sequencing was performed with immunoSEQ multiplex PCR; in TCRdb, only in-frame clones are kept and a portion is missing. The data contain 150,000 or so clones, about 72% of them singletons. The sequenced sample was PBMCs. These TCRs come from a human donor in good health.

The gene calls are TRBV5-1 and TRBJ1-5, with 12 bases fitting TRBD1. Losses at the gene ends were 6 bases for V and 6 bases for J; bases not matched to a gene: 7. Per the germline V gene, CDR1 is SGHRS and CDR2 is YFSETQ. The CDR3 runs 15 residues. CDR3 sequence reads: CASTPGTGGGQPQHF. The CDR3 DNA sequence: TGCGCCAGCACCCCCGGGACAGGGGGCGGTCAGCCCCAGCATTTT.

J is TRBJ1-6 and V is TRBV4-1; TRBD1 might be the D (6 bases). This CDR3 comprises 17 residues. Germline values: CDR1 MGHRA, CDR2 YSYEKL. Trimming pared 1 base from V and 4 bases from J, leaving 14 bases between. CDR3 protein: CASSQGPHRVYNSPLHF. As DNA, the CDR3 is TGCGCCAGCAGCCAAGGACCCCACAGGGTTTATAATTCACCCCTCCACTTT.

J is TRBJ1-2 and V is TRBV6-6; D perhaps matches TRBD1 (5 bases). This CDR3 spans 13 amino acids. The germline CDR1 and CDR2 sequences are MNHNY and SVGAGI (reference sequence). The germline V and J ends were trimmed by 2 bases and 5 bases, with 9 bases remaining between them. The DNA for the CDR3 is TGTGCCAGCAGTTACGACAGTCTTTATGGCTACACCTTC. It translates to CASSYDSLYGYTF.

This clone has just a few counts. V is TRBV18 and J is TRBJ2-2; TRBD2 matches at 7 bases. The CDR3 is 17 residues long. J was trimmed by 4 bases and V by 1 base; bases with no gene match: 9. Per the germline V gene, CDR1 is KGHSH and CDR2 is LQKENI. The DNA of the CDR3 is TGTGCCAGCTCACCACTCCTAAGGGACTACCCCACCGGGGAGCTGTTTTTT. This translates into CASSPLLRDYPTGELFF.

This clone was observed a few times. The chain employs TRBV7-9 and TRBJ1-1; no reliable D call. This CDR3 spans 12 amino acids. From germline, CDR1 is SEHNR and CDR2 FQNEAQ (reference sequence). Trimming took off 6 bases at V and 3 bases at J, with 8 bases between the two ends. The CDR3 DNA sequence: TGTGCCAGCAGTTTTAGTTACACTGAAGCTTTCTTT. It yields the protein CASSFSYTEAFF.

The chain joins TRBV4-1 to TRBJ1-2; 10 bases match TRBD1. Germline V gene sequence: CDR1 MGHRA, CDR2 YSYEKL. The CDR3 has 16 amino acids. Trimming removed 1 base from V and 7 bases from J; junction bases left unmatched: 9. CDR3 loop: CASSQGGTGAKGGYTF. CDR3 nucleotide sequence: TGCGCCAGCAGCCAAGGAGGGACAGGGGCCAAGGGTGGCTACACCTTC.

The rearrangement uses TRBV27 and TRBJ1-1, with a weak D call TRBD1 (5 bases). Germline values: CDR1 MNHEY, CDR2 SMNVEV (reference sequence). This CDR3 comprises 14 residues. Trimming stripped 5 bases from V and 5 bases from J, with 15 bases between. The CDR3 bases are TGTGCCAGCAGTCTAGACAGAAAAGGGACTGAAGCTTTCTTT. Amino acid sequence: CASSLDRKGTEAFF.

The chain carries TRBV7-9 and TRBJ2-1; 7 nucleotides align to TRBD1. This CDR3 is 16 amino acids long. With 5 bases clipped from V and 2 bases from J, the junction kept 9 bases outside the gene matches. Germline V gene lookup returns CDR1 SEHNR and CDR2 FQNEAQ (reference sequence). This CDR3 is CASSVTTGEAYNEQFF. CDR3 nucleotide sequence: TGTGCCAGCAGCGTCACAACAGGGGAAGCCTACAATGAGCAGTTCTTC.

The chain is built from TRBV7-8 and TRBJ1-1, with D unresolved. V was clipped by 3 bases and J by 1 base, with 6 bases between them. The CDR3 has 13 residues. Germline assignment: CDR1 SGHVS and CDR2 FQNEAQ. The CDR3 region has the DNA TGTGCCAGCAGCTTGCGTCCGAACACTGAAGCTTTCTTT. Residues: CASSLRPNTEAFF.

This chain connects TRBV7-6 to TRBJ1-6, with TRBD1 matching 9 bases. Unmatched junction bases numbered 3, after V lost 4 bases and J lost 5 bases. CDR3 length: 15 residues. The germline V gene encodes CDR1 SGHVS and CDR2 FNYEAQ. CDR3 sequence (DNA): TGTGCCAGCAGCTCGGGACAGGGAGATAATTCACCCCTCCACTTT. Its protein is CASSSGQGDNSPLHF.

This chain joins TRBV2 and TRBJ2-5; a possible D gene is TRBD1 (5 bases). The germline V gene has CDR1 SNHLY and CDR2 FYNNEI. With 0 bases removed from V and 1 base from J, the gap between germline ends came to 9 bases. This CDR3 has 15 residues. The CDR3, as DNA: TGTGCCAGCAGTGAAGCGCAGGACATCCAAGAGACCCAGTACTTC. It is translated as CASSEAQDIQETQYF.

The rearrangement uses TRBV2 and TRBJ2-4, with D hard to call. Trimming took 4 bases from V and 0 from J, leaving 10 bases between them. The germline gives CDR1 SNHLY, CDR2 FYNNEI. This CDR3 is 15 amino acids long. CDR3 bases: TGTGCCAGCAGTGTGGTTCTAGAAGCCAAAAACATTCAGTACTTC. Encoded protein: CASSVVLEAKNIQYF.

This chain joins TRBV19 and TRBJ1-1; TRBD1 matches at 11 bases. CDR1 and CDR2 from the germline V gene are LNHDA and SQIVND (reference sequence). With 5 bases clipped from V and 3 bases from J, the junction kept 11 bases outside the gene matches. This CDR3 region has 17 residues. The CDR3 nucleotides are TGTGCCAGTAGTCCGGGACAGGGGGTCCGCTGGGACACTGAAGCTTTCTTT. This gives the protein CASSPGQGVRWDTEAFF.

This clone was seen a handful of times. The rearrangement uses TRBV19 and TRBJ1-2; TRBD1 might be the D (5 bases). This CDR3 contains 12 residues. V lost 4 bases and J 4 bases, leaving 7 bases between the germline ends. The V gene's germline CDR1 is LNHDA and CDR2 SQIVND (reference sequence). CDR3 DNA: TGTGCCAGTAGTAGGACAAGCTATGGCTACACCTTC. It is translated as CASSRTSYGYTF. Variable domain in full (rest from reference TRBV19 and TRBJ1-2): DGGITQSPKYLFRKEGQNVTLSCEQNLNHDAMYWYRQDPGQGLRLIYYSQIVNDFQKGDIAEGYSVSREKKESFPLTVTSAQKNPTAFYLCASSRTSYGYTFGSGTRLTVV.

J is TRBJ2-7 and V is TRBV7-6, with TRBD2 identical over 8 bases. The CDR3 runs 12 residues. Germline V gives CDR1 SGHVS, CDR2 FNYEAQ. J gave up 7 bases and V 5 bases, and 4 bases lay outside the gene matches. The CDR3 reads CASSRRGGEQYF. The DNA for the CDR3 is TGTGCCAGCAGCCGTCGGGGGGGGGAGCAGTACTTC.

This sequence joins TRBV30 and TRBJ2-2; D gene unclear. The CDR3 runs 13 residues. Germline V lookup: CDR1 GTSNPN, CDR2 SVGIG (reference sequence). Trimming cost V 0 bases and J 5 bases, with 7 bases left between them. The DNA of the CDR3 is TGTGCCTGGAGTGTGGCCCTGACCGGGGAGCTGTTTTTT. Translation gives CAWSVALTGELFF.